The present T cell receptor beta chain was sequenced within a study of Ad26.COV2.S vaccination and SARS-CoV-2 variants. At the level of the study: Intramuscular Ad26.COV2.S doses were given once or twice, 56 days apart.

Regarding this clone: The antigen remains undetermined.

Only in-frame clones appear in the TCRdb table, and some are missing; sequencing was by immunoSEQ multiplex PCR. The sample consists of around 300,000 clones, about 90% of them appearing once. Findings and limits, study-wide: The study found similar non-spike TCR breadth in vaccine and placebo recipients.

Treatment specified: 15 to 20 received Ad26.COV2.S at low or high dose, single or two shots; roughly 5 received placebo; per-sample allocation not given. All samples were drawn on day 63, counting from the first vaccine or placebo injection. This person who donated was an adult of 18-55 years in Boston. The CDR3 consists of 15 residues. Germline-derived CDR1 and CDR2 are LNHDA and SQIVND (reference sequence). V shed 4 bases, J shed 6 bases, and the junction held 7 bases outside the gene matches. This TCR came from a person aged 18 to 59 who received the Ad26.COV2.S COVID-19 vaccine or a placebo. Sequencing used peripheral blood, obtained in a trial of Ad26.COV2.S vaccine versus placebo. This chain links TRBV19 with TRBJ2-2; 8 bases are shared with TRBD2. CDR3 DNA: TGTGCCAGTAGTAGATCCCCGGGGGGGCCCGGGGAGCTGTTTTTT. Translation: CASSRSPGGPGELFF.